This TCR beta chain was obtained from a study of cytomegalovirus exposure and HLA in healthy donors. Note on this clone: The antigen is not known.

Germline V lookup: CDR1 LNHDA, CDR2 SQIVND (reference sequence). This CDR3 has 16 amino acids. Trimming removed 4 bases from V and 0 bases from J, with 12 bases in between. Researchers ran the PCR with 60 Vbeta and 13 Jbeta primers. The table came from immunoSEQ multiplex PCR; TCRdb's copy has only in-frame clones and leaves some out. The sample totals some 48,000 clones. Findings of the study overall: Versus the approximately 700-donor mean, an Asian-associated ancestry cluster reportedly showed fewer N-insertions in a later analysis. Sequence variants that were highly shared formed a cluster that was likely a sequencing artifact. Most subjects' HLA-A and HLA-B alleles were reportedly predicted from TCR beta sequences.

The sample was PBMCs. The TCR sequence derives from a woman aged 40 to 50 in good health and CMV-seronegative. The rearrangement links TRBV19 to TRBJ1-4; possible D gene TRBD1, 6 bases. CDR3 in amino acids: CASSRRQAATNEKLFF. DNA for the CDR3: TGTGCCAGTAGTAGGCGACAGGCTGCAACTAATGAAAAACTGTTTTTT.